This TCR beta chain was captured by sequencing in a study of T cell responses to AZD1222 COVID-19 vaccine. Overall study context: Second doses at about 4 or about 12 weeks were pooled. General study findings and limits: At 160-218 and 743-854, vaccine-associated CD4 TCRs were dominant, and they spanned spike. Donors, mostly white British, included more females; clonal diversity was possibly underestimated. Sampling that yielded the repertoires occurred only after the peak T cell response.

To note about this clone: The target antigen is unknown.

The data were produced by immunoSEQ multiplex PCR, yet TCRdb's version contains in-frame clones alone and is incomplete. The sample yields more than 95,000 clones, around 89% seen once. The CDR3 is 15 amino acids. The germline CDR1 and CDR2 sequences are MDHEN and SYDVKM. After removal of 3 bases from V and 1 base from J, the junction contained 3 bases not matched to a gene. J is TRBJ1-1 and V is TRBV28, with 9 bases matching TRBD1. The sequencing here drew on peripheral blood, taken on day 0 of AZD1222 vaccination. The TCR originated in an adult in good health. The DNA for the CDR3 is TGTGCCAGCAGTTTTAACAGGGGGCAGAACACTGAAGCTTTCTTT. Protein: CASSFNRGQNTEAFF.